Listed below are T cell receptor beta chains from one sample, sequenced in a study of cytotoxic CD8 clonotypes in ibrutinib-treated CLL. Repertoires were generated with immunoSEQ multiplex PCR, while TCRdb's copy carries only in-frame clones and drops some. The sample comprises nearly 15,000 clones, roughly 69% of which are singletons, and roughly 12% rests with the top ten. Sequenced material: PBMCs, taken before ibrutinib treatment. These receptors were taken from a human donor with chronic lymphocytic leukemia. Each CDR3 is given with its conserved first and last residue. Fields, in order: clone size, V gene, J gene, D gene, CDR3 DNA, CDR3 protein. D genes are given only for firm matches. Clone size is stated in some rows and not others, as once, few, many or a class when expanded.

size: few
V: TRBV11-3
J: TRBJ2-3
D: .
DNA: TGTGCCAGCAGCTTAGGAGGTGGCACCCCAGATACGCAGTATTTT
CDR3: CASSLGGGTPDTQYF

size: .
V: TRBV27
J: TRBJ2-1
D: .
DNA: TGTGCCAGCGGGGGGACCCGAGGGGCCGGCTCCTACAATGAGCAGTTCTTC
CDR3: CASGGTRGAGSYNEQFF

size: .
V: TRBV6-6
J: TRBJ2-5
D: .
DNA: TGTGCCAGCAGTTACTCGGGACACCAAGAGACCCAGTACTTC
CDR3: CASSYSGHQETQYF

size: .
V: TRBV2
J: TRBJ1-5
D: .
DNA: TGTGCCAGCAGTAACGACGGGAATCAGCCCCAGCATTTT
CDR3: CASSNDGNQPQHF

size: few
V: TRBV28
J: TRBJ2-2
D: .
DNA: TGTGCCAGCAGTTTCGGCAGACTTAACACCGGGGAGCTGTTTTTT
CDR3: CASSFGRLNTGELFF

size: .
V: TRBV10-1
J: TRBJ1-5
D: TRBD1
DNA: TGCGCCAGCTCCAGGGGGAATCAGCCCCAGCATTTT
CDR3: CASSRGNQPQHF

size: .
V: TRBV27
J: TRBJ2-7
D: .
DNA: TGTGCCAGCAGCTTCAGGGGGGGCGAGCAGTACTTC
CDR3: CASSFRGGEQYF

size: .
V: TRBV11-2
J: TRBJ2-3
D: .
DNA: TGTGCCAGTGGGCGTTGGACAGATACGCAGTATTTT
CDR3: CASGRWTDTQYF

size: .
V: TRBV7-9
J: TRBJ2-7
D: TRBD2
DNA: TGTGCCAGCAGCTTAGTGGGGGGGACCGAGCAGTACTTC
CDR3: CASSLVGGTEQYF

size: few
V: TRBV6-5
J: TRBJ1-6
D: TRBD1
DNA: TGTGCCAGCAGTTACTTAATACAGGGGGTTGGAACACCCCTCCACTTT
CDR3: CASSYLIQGVGTPLHF

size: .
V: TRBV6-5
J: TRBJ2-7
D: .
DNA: TGTGCCAGCAGTTTAGGGATGGGCTCCTACGAGCAGTACTTC
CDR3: CASSLGMGSYEQYF

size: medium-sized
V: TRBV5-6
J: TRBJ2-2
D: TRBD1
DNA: TGTGCCAGCAGCCTCTGGACAGGGCCTAACACCGGGGAGCTGTTTTTT
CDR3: CASSLWTGPNTGELFF

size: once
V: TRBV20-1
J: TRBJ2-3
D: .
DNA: TGCAGTGCCGGAGGGGCAGATACGCAGTATTTT
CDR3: CSAGGADTQYF

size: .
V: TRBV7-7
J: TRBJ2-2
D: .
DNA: TGTGCCAGCAGCCCCATAACGGACACCGGGGAGCTGTTTTTT
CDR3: CASSPITDTGELFF

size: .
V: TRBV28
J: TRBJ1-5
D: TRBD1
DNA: TGTGCCAGCCGTTTTTACGACAGGGACAATCAGCCCCAGCATTTT
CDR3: CASRFYDRDNQPQHF

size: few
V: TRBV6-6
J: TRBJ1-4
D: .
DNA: TGTGCCAGCACCCTACGGGGTGCAACTAATGAAAAACTGTTTTTT
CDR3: CASTLRGATNEKLFF

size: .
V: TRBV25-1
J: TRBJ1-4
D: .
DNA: TGTGCCAGCAGTGAGAGGGCAACTAATGAAAAACTGTTTTTT
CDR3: CASSERATNEKLFF

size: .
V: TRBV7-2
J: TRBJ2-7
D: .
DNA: TGTGCCACCTCGGCTGCCTACGAGCAGTACTTC
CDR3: CATSAAYEQYF

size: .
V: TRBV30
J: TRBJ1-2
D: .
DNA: TGTCCCTATCTGTCTTCCCCGAAAAGTAACTATGGCTACACCTTC
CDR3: CPYLSSPKSNYGYTF

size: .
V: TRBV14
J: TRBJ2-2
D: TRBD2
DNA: TGTGCCAGCAGCCAAGTAGCAACTAGCGTCGTCCACACCGGGGAGCTGTTTTTT
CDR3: CASSQVATSVVHTGELFF

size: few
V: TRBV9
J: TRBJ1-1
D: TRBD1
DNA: TGTGCCAGCAGCGTTGACAGGGCGTACACTGAAGCTTTCTTT
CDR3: CASSVDRAYTEAFF

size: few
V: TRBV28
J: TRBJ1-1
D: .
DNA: TGTGCCAGCAGTTTATGGGACCGCGGAAACACTGAAGCTTTCTTT
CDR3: CASSLWDRGNTEAFF

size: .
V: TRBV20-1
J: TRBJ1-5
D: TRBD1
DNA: TGCAGTGCCCAGGGGGATCAGCCCCAGCATTTT
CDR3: CSAQGDQPQHF

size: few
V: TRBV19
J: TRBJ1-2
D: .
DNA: TGTGCCAGTAGTCTTGGGGGTCAATTGGGCTATGGCTACACCTTC
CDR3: CASSLGGQLGYGYTF

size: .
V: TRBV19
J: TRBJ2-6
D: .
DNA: TGTGCCAGTAGTCTTACTAGTGCTGGGGCCAACGTCCTGACTTTC
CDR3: CASSLTSAGANVLTF

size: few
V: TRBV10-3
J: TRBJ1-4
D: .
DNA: TGTGCCACCAAAGCCGCGGGGGGGACTAATGAAAAACTGTTTTTT
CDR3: CATKAAGGTNEKLFF

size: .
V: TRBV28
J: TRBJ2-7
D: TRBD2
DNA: TGTGCCAGCCGCGGGATCCCCCCCAGGGAGGGAAACGAGCAGTACTTC
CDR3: CASRGIPPREGNEQYF

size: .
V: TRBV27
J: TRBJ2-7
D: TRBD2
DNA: TGTGCCAGCATCGCGACTAGCGGGACCCCCTACGAGCAGTACTTC
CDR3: CASIATSGTPYEQYF

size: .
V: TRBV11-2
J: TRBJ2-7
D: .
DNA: TGTGCCAGCAGCTTACCCGGGACTCGGAGCGAGCAGTACTTC
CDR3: CASSLPGTRSEQYF

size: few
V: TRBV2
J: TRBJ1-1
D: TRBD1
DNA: TGTGCCAGCAGTCCTCGGACAGGGATGGTCACTGAAGCTTTCTTT
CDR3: CASSPRTGMVTEAFF

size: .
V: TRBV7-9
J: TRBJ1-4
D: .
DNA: TGTGCCAGCAGTCCTCGTGCCAGCTTCTCTAATGAAAAACTGTTTTTT
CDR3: CASSPRASFSNEKLFF

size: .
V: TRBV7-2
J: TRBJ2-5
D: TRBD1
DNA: TGTGCCAGCAGCATGGGACAGAACCACCAAGAGACCCAGTACTTC
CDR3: CASSMGQNHQETQYF

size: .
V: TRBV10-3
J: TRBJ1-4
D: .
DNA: TGTGCCATCAGCGAGGGTCCTAATGAAAAACTGTTTTTT
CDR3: CAISEGPNEKLFF

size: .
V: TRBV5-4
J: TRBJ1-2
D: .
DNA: TGTGCCAGCAGCTTGGCCAGACAGGCCTCTAACTATGGCTACACCTTC
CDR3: CASSLARQASNYGYTF

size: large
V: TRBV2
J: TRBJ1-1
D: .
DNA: TGTGCCAGCAGTGACGTCGGGGGCGTTTTCTACACTGAAGCTTTCTTT
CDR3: CASSDVGGVFYTEAFF

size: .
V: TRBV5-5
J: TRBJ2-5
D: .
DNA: TGTGCCAGCAGCTCAGCCCATGAGACCCAGTACTTC
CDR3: CASSSAHETQYF

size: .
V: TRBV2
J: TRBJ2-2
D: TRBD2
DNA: TGTGCCAGCACCGGGACTAGCGCGGAATACACCGGGGAGCTGTTTTTT
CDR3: CASTGTSAEYTGELFF

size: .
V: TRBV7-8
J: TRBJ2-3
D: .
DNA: TGTGCCAGCAGCTTGGGACTCATCACAGATACGCAGTATTTT
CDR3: CASSLGLITDTQYF

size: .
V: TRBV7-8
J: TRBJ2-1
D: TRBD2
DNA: TGTGCCAGCAGCTCGTCGAATGCGGGGGGATACAATGAGCAGTTCTTC
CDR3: CASSSSNAGGYNEQFF

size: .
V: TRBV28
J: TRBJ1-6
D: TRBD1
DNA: TGTGCCAGCAGCTACCCGACAGGGGCTAATTCACCCCTCCACTTT
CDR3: CASSYPTGANSPLHF

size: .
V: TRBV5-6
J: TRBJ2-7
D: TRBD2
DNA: TGTGCCAGCAGCCCCCTCGCCAGGGACTATTCCGAGCAGTACTTC
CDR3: CASSPLARDYSEQYF

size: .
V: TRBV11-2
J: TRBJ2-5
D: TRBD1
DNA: TGTGCCAGCAGCTCAGGACAGGGAAAAGAGACCCAGTACTTC
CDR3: CASSSGQGKETQYF

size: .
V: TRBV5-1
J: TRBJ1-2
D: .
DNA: TGTGCCAGCAGCCCACCGGGACGGAACTATGGCTACACCTTC
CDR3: CASSPPGRNYGYTF

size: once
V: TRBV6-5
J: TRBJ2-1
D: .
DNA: TGTGCCAGCAGAGACGACATATACAATGAGCAGTTCTTC
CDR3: CASRDDIYNEQFF

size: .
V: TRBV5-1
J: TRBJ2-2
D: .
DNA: TGCGCCAGCAGGCGGCCTGGACTGGACAGCGGGGAGCTGTTTTTT
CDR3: CASRRPGLDSGELFF

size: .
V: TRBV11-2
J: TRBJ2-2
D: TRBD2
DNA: TGTGCCAGCAGCTTATTTTCTAGCGGGACCGGGGAGCTGTTTTTT
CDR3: CASSLFSSGTGELFF

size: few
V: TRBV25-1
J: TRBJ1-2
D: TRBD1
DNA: TGTGCCAGCACCCGGACAGGGACATTGCGTGGCTACACCTTC
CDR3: CASTRTGTLRGYTF

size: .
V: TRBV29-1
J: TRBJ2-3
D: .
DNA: TGCAGCGTTGAGCTACACGATCGAGATACGCAGTATTTT
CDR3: CSVELHDRDTQYF

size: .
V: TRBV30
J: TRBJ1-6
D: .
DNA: TGTGCCTGGAGTATAATAGGGTCTGTTTCACCCCTCCACTTT
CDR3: CAWSIIGSVSPLHF

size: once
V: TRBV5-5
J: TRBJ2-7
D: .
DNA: TGTGCCAGCAGCTTGAACAGGCCCGCCTACGAGCAGTACTTC
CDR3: CASSLNRPAYEQYF

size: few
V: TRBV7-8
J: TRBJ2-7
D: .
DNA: TGTGCCAGCACCGCACCCTTGTACGAGCAGTACTTC
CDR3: CASTAPLYEQYF

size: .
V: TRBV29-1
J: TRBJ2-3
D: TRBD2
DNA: TGCAGCGTTGGTTCCGGGAGGGCAGATACGCAGTATTTT
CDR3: CSVGSGRADTQYF

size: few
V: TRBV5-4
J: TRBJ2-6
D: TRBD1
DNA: TGTGCCAGCAGCTCCCCAGGACAGGGGGCTGGGGCCAACGTCCTGACTTTC
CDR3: CASSSPGQGAGANVLTF

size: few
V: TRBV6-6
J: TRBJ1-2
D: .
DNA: TGTGCCAGCGGGGGCAACTATGGCTACACCTTC
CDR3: CASGGNYGYTF

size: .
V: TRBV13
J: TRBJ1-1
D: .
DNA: TGTGCCAGCAGCCCCGGTCTGAGAGGCACTGAAGCTTTCTTT
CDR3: CASSPGLRGTEAFF